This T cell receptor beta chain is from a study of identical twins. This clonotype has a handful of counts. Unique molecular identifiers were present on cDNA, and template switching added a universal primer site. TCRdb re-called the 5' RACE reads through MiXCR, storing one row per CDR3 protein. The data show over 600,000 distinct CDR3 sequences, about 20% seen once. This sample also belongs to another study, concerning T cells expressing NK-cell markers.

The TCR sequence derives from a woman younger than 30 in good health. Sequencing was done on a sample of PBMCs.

As DNA, the CDR3 is TGCGCCAGCAGCTTGTTTACACAAGAGACCCAGTACTTC. Translated: CASSLFTQETQYF. The chain combines TRBV5-1 with TRBJ2-5; D unresolved. Trimming removed 1 base from V and 2 bases from J, with 6 bases in between. CDR1 and CDR2 (germline): SGHRS, YFSETQ. CDR3 size: 13 residues. Full variable domain (missing parts from reference TRBV5-1 and TRBJ2-5): KAGVTQTPRYLIKTRGQQVTLSCSPISGHRSVSWYQQTPGQGLQFLFEYFSETQRNKGNFPGRFSGRQFSNSRSEMNVSTLELGDSALYLCASSLFTQETQYFGPGTRLLVL.